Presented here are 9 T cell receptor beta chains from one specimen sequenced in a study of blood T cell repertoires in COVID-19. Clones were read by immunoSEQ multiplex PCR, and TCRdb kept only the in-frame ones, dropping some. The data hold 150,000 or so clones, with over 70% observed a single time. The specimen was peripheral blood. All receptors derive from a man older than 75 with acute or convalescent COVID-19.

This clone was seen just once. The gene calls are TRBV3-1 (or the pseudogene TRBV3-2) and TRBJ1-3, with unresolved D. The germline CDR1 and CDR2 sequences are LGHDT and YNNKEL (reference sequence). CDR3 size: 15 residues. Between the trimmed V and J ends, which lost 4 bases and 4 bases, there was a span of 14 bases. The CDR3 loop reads CASSLLLREGNTIYF. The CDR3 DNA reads TGTGCCAGCAGCCTCCTCCTGAGGGAAGGAAACACCATATATTTT.

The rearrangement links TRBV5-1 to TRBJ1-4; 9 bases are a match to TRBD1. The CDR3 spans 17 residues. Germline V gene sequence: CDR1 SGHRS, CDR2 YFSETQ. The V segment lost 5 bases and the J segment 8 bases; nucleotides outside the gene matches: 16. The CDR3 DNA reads TGCGCCAGCAGGTTAGATTCACCGGGACAGGGTAACGAAAAACTGTTTTTT. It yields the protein CASRLDSPGQGNEKLFF.

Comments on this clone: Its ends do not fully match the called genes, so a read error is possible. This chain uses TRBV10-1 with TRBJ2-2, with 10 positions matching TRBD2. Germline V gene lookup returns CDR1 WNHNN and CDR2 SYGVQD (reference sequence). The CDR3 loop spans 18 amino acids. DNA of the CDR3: TGCGCCCGCAGGGGAACGGGGGAGCGGGGGGGCCGCGGCGGGGAGCTGTTTTTT. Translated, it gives CARRGTGERGGRGGELFF.

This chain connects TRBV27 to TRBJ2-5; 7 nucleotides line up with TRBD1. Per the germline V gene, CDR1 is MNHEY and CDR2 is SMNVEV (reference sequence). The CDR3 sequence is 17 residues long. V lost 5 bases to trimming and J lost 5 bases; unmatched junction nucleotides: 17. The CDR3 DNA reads TGTGCCAGCAGTCCGACACGACAGACAGGGTTAGGGGAGACCCAGTACTTC. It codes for CASSPTRQTGLGETQYF.

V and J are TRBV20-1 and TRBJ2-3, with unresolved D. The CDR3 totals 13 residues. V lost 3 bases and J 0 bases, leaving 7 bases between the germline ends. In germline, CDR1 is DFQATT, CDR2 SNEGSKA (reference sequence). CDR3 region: CSASSGSTDTQYF. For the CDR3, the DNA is TGCAGTGCTAGTTCCGGTAGCACAGATACGCAGTATTTT.

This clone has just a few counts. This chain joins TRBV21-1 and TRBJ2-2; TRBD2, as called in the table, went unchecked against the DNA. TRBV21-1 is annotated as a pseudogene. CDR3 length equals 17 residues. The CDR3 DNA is TGTGCCAGCCCCTTACTAGCGGGAGGGCCTGGTGGCGGGGAGCTGTTTTTT. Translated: CASPLLAGGPGGGELFF.

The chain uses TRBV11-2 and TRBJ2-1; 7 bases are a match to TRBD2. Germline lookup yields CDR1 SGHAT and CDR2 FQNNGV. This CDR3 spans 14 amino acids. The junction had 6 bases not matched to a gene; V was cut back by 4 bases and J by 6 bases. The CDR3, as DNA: TGTGCCAGCAGCTCTAGCGGAGTTATCAATGAGCAGTTCTTC. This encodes CASSSSGVINEQFF. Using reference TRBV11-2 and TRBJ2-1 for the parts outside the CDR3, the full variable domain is EAGVAQSPRYKIIEKRQSVAFWCNPISGHATLYWYQQILGQGPKLLIQFQNNGVVDDSQLPKDRFSAERLKGVDSTLKIQPAKLEDSAVYLCASSSSGVINEQFFGPGTRLTVL.

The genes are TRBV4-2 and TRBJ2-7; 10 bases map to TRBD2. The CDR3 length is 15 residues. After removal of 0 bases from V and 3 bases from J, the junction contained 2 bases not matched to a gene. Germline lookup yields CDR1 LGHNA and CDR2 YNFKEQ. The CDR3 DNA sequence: TGTGCCAGCAGCCAAGAACTAGCGGGGCGCTACGAGCAGTACTTC. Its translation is CASSQELAGRYEQYF.

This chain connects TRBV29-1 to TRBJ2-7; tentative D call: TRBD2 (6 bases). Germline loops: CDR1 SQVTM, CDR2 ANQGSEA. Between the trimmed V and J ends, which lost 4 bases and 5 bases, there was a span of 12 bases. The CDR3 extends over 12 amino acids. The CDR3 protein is CSVGRGWDEQYF. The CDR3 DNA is TGCAGCGTTGGTCGGGGGTGGGACGAGCAGTACTTC.